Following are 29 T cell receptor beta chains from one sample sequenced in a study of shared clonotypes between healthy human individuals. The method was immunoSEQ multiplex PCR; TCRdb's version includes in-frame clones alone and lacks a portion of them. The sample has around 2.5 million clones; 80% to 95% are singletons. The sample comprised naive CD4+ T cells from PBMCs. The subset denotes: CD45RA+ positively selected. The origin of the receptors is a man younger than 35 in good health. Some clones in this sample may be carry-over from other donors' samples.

CDR3 DNA: TGTGCCAGCAGCTTAGTAACGGGAGGGCCTGATGAGACCCAGTACTTC. Translation: CASSLVTGGPDETQYF. The V call is TRBV11-2, the J call TRBJ2-5; TRBD2 agrees at 8 bases. Trimming at V came to 1 base and at J to 5 bases, leaving 9 bases not matched to a gene. The CDR3 loop spans 16 amino acids. The germline V gene has CDR1 SGHAT and CDR2 FQNNGV.

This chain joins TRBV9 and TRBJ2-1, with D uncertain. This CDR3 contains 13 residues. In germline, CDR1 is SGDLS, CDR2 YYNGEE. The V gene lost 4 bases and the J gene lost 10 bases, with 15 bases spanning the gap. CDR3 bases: TGTGCCAGCAGCCAGTATTCTGATGAGGAGCAGTTCTTC. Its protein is CASSQYSDEEQFF.

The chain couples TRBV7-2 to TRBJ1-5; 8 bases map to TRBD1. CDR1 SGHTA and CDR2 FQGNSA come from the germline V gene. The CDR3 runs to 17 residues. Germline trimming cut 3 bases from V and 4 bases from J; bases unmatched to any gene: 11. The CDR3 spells CASSLTGVGIPNQPQHF. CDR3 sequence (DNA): TGTGCCAGCAGCTTGACAGGGGTAGGGATTCCGAATCAGCCCCAGCATTTT. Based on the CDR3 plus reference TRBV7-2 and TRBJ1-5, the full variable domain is GAGVSQSPSNKVTEKGKDVELRCDPISGHTALYWYRQSLGQGLEFLIYFQGNSAPDKSGLPSDRFSAERTGGSVSTLTIQRTQQEDSAVYLCASSLTGVGIPNQPQHFGDGTRLSIL.

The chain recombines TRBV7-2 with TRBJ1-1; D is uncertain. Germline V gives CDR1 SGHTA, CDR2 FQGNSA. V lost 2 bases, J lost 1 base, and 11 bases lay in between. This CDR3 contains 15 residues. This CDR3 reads CASSLFGGRNTEAFF. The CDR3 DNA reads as TGTGCCAGCAGCTTATTTGGAGGACGGAACACTGAAGCTTTCTTT.

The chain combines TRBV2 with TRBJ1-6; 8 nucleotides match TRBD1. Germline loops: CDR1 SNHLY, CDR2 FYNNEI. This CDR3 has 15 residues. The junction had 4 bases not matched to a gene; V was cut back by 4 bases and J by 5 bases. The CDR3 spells CASSARTGNNSPLHF. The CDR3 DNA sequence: TGTGCCAGCAGTGCCCGGACAGGGAATAATTCACCCCTCCACTTT.

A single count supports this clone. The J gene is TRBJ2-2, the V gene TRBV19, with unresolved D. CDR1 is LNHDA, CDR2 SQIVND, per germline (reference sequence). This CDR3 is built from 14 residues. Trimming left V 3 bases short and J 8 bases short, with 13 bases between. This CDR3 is CASSIPGITGELFF. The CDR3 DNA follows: TGTGCCAGTAGTATCCCTGGGATAACGGGGGAGCTGTTTTTT.

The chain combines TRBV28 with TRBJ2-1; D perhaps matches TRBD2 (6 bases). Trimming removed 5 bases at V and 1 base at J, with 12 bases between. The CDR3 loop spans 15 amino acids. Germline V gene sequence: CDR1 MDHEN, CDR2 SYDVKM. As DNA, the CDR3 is TGTGCCAGCAGTCGGGGGACGGCTTCCTACAATGAGCAGTTCTTC. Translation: CASSRGTASYNEQFF.

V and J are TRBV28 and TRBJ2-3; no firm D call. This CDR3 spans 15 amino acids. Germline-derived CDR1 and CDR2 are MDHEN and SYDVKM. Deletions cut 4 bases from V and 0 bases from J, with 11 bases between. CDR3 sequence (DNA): TGTGCCAGCAGTTCCGCAGAGGCTAGCACAGATACGCAGTATTTT. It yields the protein CASSSAEASTDTQYF.

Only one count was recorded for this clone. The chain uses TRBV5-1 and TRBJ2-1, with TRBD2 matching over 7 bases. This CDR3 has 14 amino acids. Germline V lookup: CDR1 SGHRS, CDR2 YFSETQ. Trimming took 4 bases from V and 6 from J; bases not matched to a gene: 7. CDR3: CASSPGGDLNEQFF. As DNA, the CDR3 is TGCGCCAGCAGCCCTGGGGGGGACCTCAATGAGCAGTTCTTC.

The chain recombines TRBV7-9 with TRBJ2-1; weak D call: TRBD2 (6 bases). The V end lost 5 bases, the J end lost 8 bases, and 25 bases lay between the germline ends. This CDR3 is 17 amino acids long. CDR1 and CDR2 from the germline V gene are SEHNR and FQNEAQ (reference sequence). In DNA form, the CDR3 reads TGTGCCAGCAGCGAGGTGGTAACATACGGGAGAAACGATGAGCAGTTCTTC. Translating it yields CASSEVVTYGRNDEQFF.

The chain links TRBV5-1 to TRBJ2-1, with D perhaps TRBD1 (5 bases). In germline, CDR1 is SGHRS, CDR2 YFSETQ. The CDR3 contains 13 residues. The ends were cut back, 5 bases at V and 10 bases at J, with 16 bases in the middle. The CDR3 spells CASRFTTGAEQFF. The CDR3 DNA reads TGCGCCAGCAGATTCACAACAGGAGCCGAGCAGTTCTTC.

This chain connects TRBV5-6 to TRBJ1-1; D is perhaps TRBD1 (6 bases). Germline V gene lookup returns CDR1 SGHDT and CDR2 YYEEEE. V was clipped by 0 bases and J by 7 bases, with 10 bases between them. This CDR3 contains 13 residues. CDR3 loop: CASSLGQGLEAFF. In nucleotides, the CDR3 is TGTGCCAGCAGCTTGGGGCAGGGGCTTGAAGCTTTCTTT. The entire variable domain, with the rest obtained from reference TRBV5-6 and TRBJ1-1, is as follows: DAGVTQSPTHLIKTRGQQVTLRCSPKSGHDTVSWYQQALGQGPQFIFQYYEEEERQRGNFPDRFSGHQFPNYSSELNVNALLLGDSALYLCASSLGQGLEAFFGQGTRLTVV.

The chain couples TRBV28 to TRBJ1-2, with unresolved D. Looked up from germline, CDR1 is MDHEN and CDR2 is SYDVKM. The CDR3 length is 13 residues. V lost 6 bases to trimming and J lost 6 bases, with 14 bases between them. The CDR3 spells CASRASDAHGYTF. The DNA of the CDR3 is TGTGCCAGCAGGGCCTCAGATGCCCATGGCTACACCTTC.

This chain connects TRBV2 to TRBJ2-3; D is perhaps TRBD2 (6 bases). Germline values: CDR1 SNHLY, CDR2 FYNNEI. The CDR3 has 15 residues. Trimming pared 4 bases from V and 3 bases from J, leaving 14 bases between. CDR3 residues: CASSGIGGFTDTQYF. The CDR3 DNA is TGTGCCAGCAGTGGCATCGGAGGGTTTACAGATACGCAGTATTTT.

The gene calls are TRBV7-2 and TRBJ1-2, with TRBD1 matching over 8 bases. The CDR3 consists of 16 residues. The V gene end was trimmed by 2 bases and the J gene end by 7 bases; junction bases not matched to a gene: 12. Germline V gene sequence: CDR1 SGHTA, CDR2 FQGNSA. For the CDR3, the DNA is TGTGCCAGCAGCTTATCTCCTTTCGGACAGGGAGGTGGCTACACCTTC. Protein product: CASSLSPFGQGGGYTF.

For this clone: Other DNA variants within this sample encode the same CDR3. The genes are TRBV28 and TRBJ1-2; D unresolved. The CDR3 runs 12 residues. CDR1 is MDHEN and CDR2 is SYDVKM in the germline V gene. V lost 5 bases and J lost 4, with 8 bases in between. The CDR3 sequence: CASSLQSYGYTF. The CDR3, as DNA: TGTGCCAGCAGTCTACAGAGCTATGGCTACACCTTC.

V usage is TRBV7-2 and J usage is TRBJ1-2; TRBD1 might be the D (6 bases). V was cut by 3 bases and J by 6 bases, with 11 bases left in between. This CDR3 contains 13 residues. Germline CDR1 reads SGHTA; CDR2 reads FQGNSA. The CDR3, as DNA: TGTGCCAGCAGCTTGCGACAGGTCCATGGCTACACCTTC. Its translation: CASSLRQVHGYTF.

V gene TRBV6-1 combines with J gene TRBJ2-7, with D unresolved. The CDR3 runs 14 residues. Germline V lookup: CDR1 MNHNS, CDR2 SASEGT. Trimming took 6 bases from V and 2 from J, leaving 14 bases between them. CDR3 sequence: CASRQSNYAYEQYF. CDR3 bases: TGTGCCAGCAGACAATCAAATTACGCCTACGAGCAGTACTTC.

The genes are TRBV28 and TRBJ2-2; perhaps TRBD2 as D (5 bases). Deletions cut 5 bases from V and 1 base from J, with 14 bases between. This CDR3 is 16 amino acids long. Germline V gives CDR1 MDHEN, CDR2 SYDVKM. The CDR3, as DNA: TGTGCCAGCAGTCCACCGAGGGTCGGGAACACCGGGGAGCTGTTTTTT. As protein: CASSPPRVGNTGELFF.

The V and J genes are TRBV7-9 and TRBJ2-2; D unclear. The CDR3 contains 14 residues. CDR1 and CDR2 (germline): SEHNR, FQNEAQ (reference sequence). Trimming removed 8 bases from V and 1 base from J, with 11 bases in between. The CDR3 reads CASFRTENTGELFF. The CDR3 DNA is TGTGCCAGCTTTCGGACGGAGAACACCGGGGAGCTGTTTTTT.

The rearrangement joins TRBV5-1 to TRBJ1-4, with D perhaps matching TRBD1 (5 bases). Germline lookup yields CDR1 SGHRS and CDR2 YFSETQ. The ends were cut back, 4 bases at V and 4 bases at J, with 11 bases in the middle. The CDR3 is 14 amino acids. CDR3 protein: CASSDGTGNEKLFF. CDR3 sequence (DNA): TGCGCCAGCAGCGACGGGACGGGTAATGAAAAACTGTTTTTT.

In DNA, the CDR3 is TGCAGCGTTGAAGAGGCAGCTAGCACAGATACGCAGTATTTT. Translating gives CSVEEAASTDTQYF. The rearrangement links TRBV29-1 to TRBJ2-3; D is unresolved. The CDR3 loop spans 14 amino acids. Germline V gene data show CDR1 as SQVTM and CDR2 as ANQGSEA. V dropped 0 bases and J dropped 0 bases, with 7 bases sitting between them.

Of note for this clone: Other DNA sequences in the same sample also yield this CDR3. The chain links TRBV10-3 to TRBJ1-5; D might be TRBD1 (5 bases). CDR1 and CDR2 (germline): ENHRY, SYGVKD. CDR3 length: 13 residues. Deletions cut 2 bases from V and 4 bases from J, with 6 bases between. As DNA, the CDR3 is TGTGCCATCAGTGAGGGGGGGAATCAGCCCCAGCATTTT. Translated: CAISEGGNQPQHF.

The CDR3 protein is CASSRKGTNSPLHF. The CDR3 DNA reads TGTGCCAGCAGCCGGAAGGGAACCAATTCACCCCTCCACTTT. The chain uses TRBV6-5 and TRBJ1-6; D gene uncertain. Germline V CDR1 and CDR2: MNHEY, SVGAGI. The length of the CDR3 is 14 residues. V dropped 6 bases and J dropped 7 bases, with 13 bases sitting between them.

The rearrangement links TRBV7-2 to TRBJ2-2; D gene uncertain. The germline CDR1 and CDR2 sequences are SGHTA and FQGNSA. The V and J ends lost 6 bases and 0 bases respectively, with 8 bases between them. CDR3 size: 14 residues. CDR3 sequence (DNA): TGTGCCAGCAGGGGCGACGCGAACACCGGGGAGCTGTTTTTT. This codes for CASRGDANTGELFF.

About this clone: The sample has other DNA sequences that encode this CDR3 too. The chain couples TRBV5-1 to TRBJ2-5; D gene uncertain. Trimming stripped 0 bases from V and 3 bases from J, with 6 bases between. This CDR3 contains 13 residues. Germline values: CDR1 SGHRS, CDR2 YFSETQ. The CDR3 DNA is TGCGCCAGCAGCTTGGGTCCAGAAGAGACCCAGTACTTC. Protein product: CASSLGPEETQYF.

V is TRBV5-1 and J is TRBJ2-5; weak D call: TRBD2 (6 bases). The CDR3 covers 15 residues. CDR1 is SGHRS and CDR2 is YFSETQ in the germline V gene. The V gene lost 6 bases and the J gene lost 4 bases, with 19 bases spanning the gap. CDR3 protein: CASTYTGSGLETQYF. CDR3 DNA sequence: TGCGCCAGCACCTATACGGGTAGCGGATTAGAGACCCAGTACTTC. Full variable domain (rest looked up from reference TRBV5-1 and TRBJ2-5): KAGVTQTPRYLIKTRGQQVTLSCSPISGHRSVSWYQQTPGQGLQFLFEYFSETQRNKGNFPGRFSGRQFSNSRSEMNVSTLELGDSALYLCASTYTGSGLETQYFGPGTRLLVL.

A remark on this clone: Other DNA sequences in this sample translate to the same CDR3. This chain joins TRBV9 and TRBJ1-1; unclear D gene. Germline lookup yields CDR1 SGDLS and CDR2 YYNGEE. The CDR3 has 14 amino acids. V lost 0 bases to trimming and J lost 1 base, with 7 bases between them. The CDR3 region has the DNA TGTGCCAGCAGCGTAGGGGCCAGGAACACTGAAGCTTTCTTT. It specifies CASSVGARNTEAFF.

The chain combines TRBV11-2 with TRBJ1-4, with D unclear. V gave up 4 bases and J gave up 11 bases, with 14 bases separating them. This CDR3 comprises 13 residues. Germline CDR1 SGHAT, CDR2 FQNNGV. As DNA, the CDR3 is TGTGCCAGCAGCTCGGGCAACACGGCTAAACTGTTTTTT. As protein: CASSSGNTAKLFF.